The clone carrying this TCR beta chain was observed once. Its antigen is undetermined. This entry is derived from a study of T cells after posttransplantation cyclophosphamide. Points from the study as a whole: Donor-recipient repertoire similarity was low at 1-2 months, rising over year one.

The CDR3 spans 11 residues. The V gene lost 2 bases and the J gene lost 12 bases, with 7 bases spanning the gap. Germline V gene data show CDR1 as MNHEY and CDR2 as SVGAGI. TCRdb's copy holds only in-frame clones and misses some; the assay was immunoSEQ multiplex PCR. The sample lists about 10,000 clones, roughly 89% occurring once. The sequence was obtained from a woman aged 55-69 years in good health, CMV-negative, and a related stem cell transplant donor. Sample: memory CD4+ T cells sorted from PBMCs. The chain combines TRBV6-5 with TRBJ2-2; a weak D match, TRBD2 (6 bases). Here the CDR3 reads CASSYGGKLFF. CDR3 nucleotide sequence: TGTGCCAGCAGTTACGGGGGGAAGCTGTTTTTT.